The next 5 T cell receptor beta chains were all read from a single sample in a study of CD8 T cells in Susac syndrome. The RNA, about 0.5 to 1 ug, was put through reverse transcription using random hexamers. TCRdb reprocessed the immunoSEQ multiplex PCR reads via MiXCR and lists one record per CDR3 protein. The repertoire has 200,000 to 300,000 distinct CDR3 sequences, about 96% of them found once; the top ten carry about 0.1%. Input material: CD4+ T cells from PBMCs. The origin of the receptors is a human donor with Susac syndrome.

This chain uses TRBV20-1 with TRBJ1-2; TRBD1 matches at 7 bases. Germline loops: CDR1 DFQATT, CDR2 SNEGSKA (reference sequence). The CDR3 contains 13 residues. V was clipped by 0 bases and J by 5 bases; unmatched bases: 3. Written as DNA, the CDR3 is TGCAGTGCTAGAGATGCGACAGGGTATGGCTACACCTTC. Its protein product is CSARDATGYGYTF.

This chain joins TRBV6-5 and TRBJ2-1, with 8 bases fitting TRBD2. V gave up 5 bases and J gave up 15 bases; unmatched junction bases: 9. Germline V gene sequence: CDR1 MNHEY, CDR2 SVGAGI. The CDR3 covers 12 residues. The CDR3 region has the DNA TGTGCCAGCAGTCCCCTCGGCGGGGGGATGTTCTTC. This encodes CASSPLGGGMFF.

The chain is built from TRBV6-5 and TRBJ1-1; the D is unclear. Germline V lookup: CDR1 MNHEY, CDR2 SVGAGI. Trimming pared 5 bases from V and 5 bases from J, leaving 18 bases between. There are 15 residues in the CDR3. Here the CDR3 reads CASSPDSVLRTEAFF. The CDR3 DNA reads as TGTGCCAGCAGTCCCGACTCGGTTTTAAGGACTGAAGCTTTCTTT.

This rearrangement joins TRBV5-1 to TRBJ2-5; D is perhaps TRBD2 (5 bases). Germline CDR1 and CDR2: SGHRS and YFSETQ. The ends were cut back, 2 bases at V and 5 bases at J, with 13 bases in the middle. CDR3 size: 14 residues. The CDR3 loop is CASSLTGNRETQYF. In DNA form, the CDR3 reads TGCGCCAGCAGCTTAACCGGGAACCGGGAGACCCAGTACTTC.

V gene TRBV5-4 combines with J gene TRBJ2-1, with D possibly being TRBD1 or TRBD2 (5 bases each). This CDR3 spans 15 amino acids. Trimming left V 5 bases short and J 5 bases short, with 17 bases between. Germline-derived CDR1 and CDR2 are SGHNT and YYREEE (reference sequence). CDR3 nucleotide sequence: TGTGCCAGCAGAAAACCGGGACCCGAACACAATGAGCAGTTCTTC. It specifies CASRKPGPEHNEQFF.